A selection of T cell receptor beta chains follows, all from one sample in a study of beta chain features in type 1 diabetes. Here immunoSEQ multiplex PCR was the method, and the copy in TCRdb shows in-frame clones only, minus some. Of some 99,000 clones listed, approximately 37% are singletons. The specimen sequenced was stem cell memory CD4+ T cells from blood. The receptors come from a young woman in good health. Both conserved end residues are trimmed from each CDR3.

V: TRBV6-6; J: TRBJ2-7; CDR3: ASARDSYEQY
V: TRBV5-1; J: TRBJ1-1; CDR3: ASSLQQGLGTEAF
V: TRBV5-1; J: TRBJ2-1; CDR3: ASSLEGQAYNEQF
V: TRBV30; J: TRBJ2-3; CDR3: AMRPSGDTQY
V: TRBV27; J: TRBJ1-1; CDR3: ASSFSGESTEAF
V: TRBV18; J: TRBJ1-1; CDR3: ASSPNRGQGNTEAF
V: TRBV4-1; J: TRBJ2-7; CDR3: ASSRTSGSPYEQY
V: TRBV11-2; J: TRBJ2-5; CDR3: ASSQGTSGRWETQY
V: TRBV2; J: TRBJ1-2; CDR3: ASTTTGPFGGYT
V: TRBV7-8; J: TRBJ1-5; CDR3: ASSLGGYQPQH
V: TRBV5-1; J: TRBJ2-7; CDR3: ASSPGQTYEQY
V: TRBV5-1; J: TRBJ2-5; CDR3: ASRGRGTSGLQETQY
V: TRBV11-1; J: TRBJ2-5; CDR3: ASSLGWAQETQY
V: TRBV29-1; J: TRBJ1-2; CDR3: SSPWRGQGSSNYGYT
V: TRBV7-9; J: TRBJ2-7; CDR3: ASSPGQGRDEQY
V: TRBV7-3; J: TRBJ2-7; CDR3: ASSPGGGFSEQY
V: TRBV6-5; J: TRBJ1-1; CDR3: ASRTLMNTEAF
V: TRBV9; J: TRBJ1-1; CDR3: ASSVEGVAEAF
V: TRBV4-3; J: TRBJ1-1; CDR3: ASSSSPGEMNTEAF
V: TRBV2; J: TRBJ1-3; CDR3: ASRVQGALGNTIY
V: TRBV5-1; J: TRBJ1-1; CDR3: ASSLKRDTEAF
V: TRBV28; J: TRBJ1-1; CDR3: ASSLWTGNTEAF
V: TRBV28; J: TRBJ2-7; CDR3: ASGAAPQY
V: TRBV7-3; J: TRBJ2-5; CDR3: ASSSVGLAGETQY
V: TRBV5-4; J: TRBJ2-5; CDR3: ASSPTGRQETQY
V: TRBV5-1; J: TRBJ2-1; CDR3: ASSGGLAGGPEQF
V: TRBV7-2; J: TRBJ2-7; CDR3: ASSSEMGPYEQY
V: TRBV6-5; J: TRBJ2-2; CDR3: ASSSRVAGSTGELF
V: TRBV7-2; J: TRBJ1-3; CDR3: ASSPSRTGPGNTIY